This T cell receptor (beta chain) was retrieved from a study of blood T cell repertoires in COVID-19. Study overall: Sites in the United States, Italy and Spain provided acute and convalescent COVID-19 samples.

CDR3 length: 15 amino acids. The V gene's germline CDR1 is SGHVS and CDR2 FQNEAQ. The V and J ends lost 1 base and 1 base respectively, with 11 bases between them. TCRdb keeps only in-frame clones here, not all; method: immunoSEQ multiplex PCR. Here the sample spans 200,000 to 250,000 clones, almost 90% being singletons. This chain uses TRBV7-8 with TRBJ2-7, with D possibly matching TRBD2 (6 bases). The TCR comes from a young man with active or convalescent COVID-19. The source material was peripheral blood. The CDR3 spells CASSLGGGTSYEQYF. Here the CDR3 DNA reads TGTGCCAGCAGCTTAGGGGGCGGGACTTCCTACGAGCAGTACTTC.